The sequence of this T cell receptor (beta chain) was determined in a study of OX40 agonist ivuxolimab in advanced cancers. Germline V gives CDR1 LGHNA, CDR2 YSLEER. The length of the CDR3 is 16 residues. Trimming took 1 base from V and 4 from J; bases not matched to a gene: 5. In its sample, this clone was seen once. Produced via immunoSEQ multiplex PCR; TCRdb's table is partial and in-frame only. The sample records roughly 110,000 clones, around nine tenths being singletons. V usage is TRBV4-3 and J usage is TRBJ2-3; 10 bases map to TRBD2. The clonotype was recovered from an adult with an advanced solid tumor such as melanoma, head and neck, liver or kidney cancer. Sequenced here: CD4+ or CD8+ T cells sorted from blood, sampled in a trial of the OX40 agonist ivuxolimab. The CDR3 nucleotides are TGCGCCAGCAGCCAAGCTACTAGCGGGGCGGCAGATACGCAGTATTTT. It encodes CASSQATSGAADTQYF.